The T cell receptor beta chain described here comes from a study of blood T cells in healthy people across ages. It was with a sample-barcoded 5' primer and a J-beta primer mix that a second PCR of roughly 7 to 12 cycles was run. TCRdb fed the 5' RACE reads into MiXCR, producing one record per CDR3 protein. The data contain about a million distinct CDR3 sequences, 45% to 50% of them singletons. Germline V lookup: CDR1 SEHNR, CDR2 FQNEAQ (reference sequence). The CDR3 is 16 amino acids. V was clipped by 2 bases and J by 1 base, with 14 bases between them. This clonotype turned up a few times. The specimen was blood. The chain uses TRBV7-9 and TRBJ2-5; D is perhaps TRBD1 (6 bases). The TCR sequence derives from a man in his thirties or forties in good health. Here the CDR3 DNA reads TGTGCCAGCAGCTTAAGCGTTGGGACAATCCAAGAGACCCAGTACTTC. As protein: CASSLSVGTIQETQYF.